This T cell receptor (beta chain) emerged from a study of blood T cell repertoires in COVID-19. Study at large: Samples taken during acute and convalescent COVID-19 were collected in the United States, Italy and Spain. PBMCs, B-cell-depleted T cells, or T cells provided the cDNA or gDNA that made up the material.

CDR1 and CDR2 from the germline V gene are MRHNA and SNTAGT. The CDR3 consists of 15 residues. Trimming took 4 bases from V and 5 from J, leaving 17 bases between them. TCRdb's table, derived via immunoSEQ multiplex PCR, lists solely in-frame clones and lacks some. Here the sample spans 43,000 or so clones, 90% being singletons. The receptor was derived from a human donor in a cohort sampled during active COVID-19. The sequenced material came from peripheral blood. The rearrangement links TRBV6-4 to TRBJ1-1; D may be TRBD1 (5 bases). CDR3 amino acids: CASSVSDGEGTEAFF. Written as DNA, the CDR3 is TGTGCCAGCAGTGTCAGTGACGGGGAGGGGACTGAAGCTTTCTTT.